The rows below give T cell receptor beta chains drawn from one sample of a study of vaccination effects on CD4 cells after COVID-19. Produced via immunoSEQ multiplex PCR; TCRdb's table is partial and in-frame only. The sample lists around 63,000 clones, about 80% occurring once. No antigen is known for these receptors. The specimen was CD4+ T cells from PBMCs cultured with HCoV-OC43 spike peptides, collected before COVID-19 vaccination. The receptor set was obtained from a human donor who received a COVID-19 vaccine. Each CDR3 is given with its conserved first and last residue. Each record gives: CDR3 DNA, CDR3 protein, clone size, D gene, J gene, V gene. D genes are given only for firm matches. Expanded clones are given a class, and other clones once, few, many or no size at all.

TGTGCCAGCAGTGGATCAGGGGGAATTCCACTCTCCTACAATGAGCAGTTCTTC CASSGSGGIPLSYNEQFF once TRBD1 TRBJ2-1 TRBV6-6
TGTGCCAGCAGCCGAACGGGACAGGGGGGTTCACCCCTCCACTTT CASSRTGQGGSPLHF NA TRBD1 TRBJ1-6 TRBV4-2
TGTGCCAGCAGTGACGGAAGAGCCAAAAACATTCAGTACTTC CASSDGRAKNIQYF NA NA TRBJ2-4 TRBV2
TGTGCCATCAGTGACCCGACGGGACTGAACACTGAAGCTTTCTTT CAISDPTGLNTEAFF NA NA TRBJ1-1 TRBV10-3
TGTGCCAGCAGCCCTGGACAGGAACATATCTCTGGGGCCAACGTCCTGACTTTC CASSPGQEHISGANVLTF NA TRBD1 TRBJ2-6 TRBV9
TGTGCCAGCTCACCACCAGCGGGATCACCCCTCCACTTT CASSPPAGSPLHF few NA TRBJ1-6 TRBV18
TGTGCCAGCATGGCACATTCGAACACTGAAGCTTTCTTT CASMAHSNTEAFF once NA TRBJ1-1 TRBV28
TGTGCCAGCAGTTTGAGAGGGAACACTGAAGCTTTCTTT CASSLRGNTEAFF NA NA TRBJ1-1 TRBV12-3/TRBV12-4
TGTGCCAGCAGCACCCGGGGGACCACTGATACGCAGTATTTT CASSTRGTTDTQYF NA NA TRBJ2-3 TRBV7-2
TGCAGCGGCGGATCCGGGACAGGGGGCCCCGGAGAGACCCAGTACTTC CSGGSGTGGPGETQYF NA TRBD1 TRBJ2-5 TRBV29-1
TGTGCCAGCAGCCTAGGACAGGTTGGAGATACGCAGTATTTT CASSLGQVGDTQYF NA TRBD1 TRBJ2-3 TRBV5-5
TGTGCCAGCAGTTCCGGGACAGGGGGCGGGCAGCCCCAGCATTTT CASSSGTGGGQPQHF NA TRBD1 TRBJ1-5 TRBV6-5
TGTGCCAGCAGTCCCCACGACAGACAGAACACTGAAGCTTTCTTT CASSPHDRQNTEAFF NA NA TRBJ1-1 TRBV6-6
TGTGCCAGCAGTGTCCTGGACAGGGGCACAGATACGCAGTATTTT CASSVLDRGTDTQYF NA TRBD1 TRBJ2-3 TRBV2
TGTGCCAGCAGCTTACAGGCACAGCGGGGCACAGATACGCAGTATTTT CASSLQAQRGTDTQYF once NA TRBJ2-3 TRBV7-2
TGTGCCAGCAGCATTAGCGGGGGGCTAACCGGGGAGCTGTTTTTT CASSISGGLTGELFF once TRBD2 TRBJ2-2 TRBV7-2
TGCGCCAGCACAAGGAACGGGGCTTCCTACAATGAGCAGTTCTTC CASTRNGASYNEQFF NA NA TRBJ2-1 TRBV10-2
TGTGCCAGCAGCCTAACTCACAGCTCGCAAGAGACCCAGTACTTC CASSLTHSSQETQYF NA NA TRBJ2-5 TRBV7-2
TGTGCCAGTAGTATCTTTGGGTCGGGGGCTCAGCCCCAGCATTTT CASSIFGSGAQPQHF NA NA TRBJ1-5 TRBV19
TGCGCCAGCAGCTTGGATGGGGACGGGGAGCTGTTTTTT CASSLDGDGELFF once NA TRBJ2-2 TRBV5-1